This T cell receptor (beta chain) comes out of a study of blood T cells in healthy people across ages. Study-level background: Per every two T cells, about one barcoded beta molecule was captured by template switching. Findings of the study overall: Compared with aged donors, long-lived donors showed fewer expanded clones, suggesting selection.

Next came a second PCR, run for about 7 to 12 cycles, which used a sample-barcoded 5' primer along with a J-beta primer mix. TCRdb processed the 5' RACE reads anew with MiXCR; each CDR3 protein has one entry. The sample includes about 1.7 million distinct CDR3 sequences, roughly 30% of them seen just once. About this clonotype itself: Its target is not known.

After removal of 2 bases from V and 4 bases from J, the junction contained 10 bases not matched to a gene. The CDR3 has 18 amino acids. Germline V gene data show CDR1 as MNHEY and CDR2 as SVGAGI. The TCR comes from a woman aged 25 to 39 in good health. The chain employs TRBV6-5 and TRBJ2-2, with TRBD2 matching 10 bases. The sequenced sample was blood. The CDR3 coding sequence is TGTGCCAGCAGTTACAGTGGGCTAGCGGGAGTTGGCACCGGGGAGCTGTTTTTT. It encodes CASSYSGLAGVGTGELFF.